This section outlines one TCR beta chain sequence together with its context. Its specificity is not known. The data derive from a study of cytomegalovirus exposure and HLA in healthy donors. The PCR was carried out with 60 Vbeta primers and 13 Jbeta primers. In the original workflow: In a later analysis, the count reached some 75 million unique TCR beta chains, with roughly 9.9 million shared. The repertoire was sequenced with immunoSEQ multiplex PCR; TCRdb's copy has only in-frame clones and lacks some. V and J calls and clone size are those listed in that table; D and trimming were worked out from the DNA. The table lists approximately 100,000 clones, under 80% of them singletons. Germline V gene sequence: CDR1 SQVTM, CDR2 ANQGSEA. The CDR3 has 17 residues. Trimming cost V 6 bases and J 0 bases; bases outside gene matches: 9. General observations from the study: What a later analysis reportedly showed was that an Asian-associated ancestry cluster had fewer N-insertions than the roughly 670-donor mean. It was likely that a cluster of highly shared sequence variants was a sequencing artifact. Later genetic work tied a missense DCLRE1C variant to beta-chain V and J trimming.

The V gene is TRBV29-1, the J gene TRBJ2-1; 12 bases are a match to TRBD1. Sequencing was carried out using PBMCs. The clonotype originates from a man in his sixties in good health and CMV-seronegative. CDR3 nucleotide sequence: TGCAGCGTAGGGACAGGGGGCGCGAAAAGCTCCTACAATGAGCAGTTCTTC. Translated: CSVGTGGAKSSYNEQFF.